This T cell receptor (beta chain) was found in a study of shared clonotypes between healthy human individuals. Between the trimmed V and J ends, which lost 5 bases and 8 bases, there was a span of 13 bases. Germline CDR1 SGHRS, CDR2 YFSETQ. The CDR3 is 12 amino acids. Some 32,000 T cell genomes, or around 200 ng DNA, went into the sorted-subset replicate PCRs. Produced via immunoSEQ multiplex PCR; TCRdb's table is partial and in-frame only. This table holds 2,500,000 or so clones, under 95% found once. Researchers partitioned CD4+ cells into CD45RA+ naive and CD45RA-negative memory subsets. This chain joins TRBV5-1 and TRBJ1-1, with D tentatively TRBD1 (5 bases). What was sequenced was naive CD4+ T cells from PBMCs. This sample's subset: CD45RA+ positively selected. This receptor was identified in a man between 18 and 29 years old in good health. Some clones in this sample may be carry-over from other donors' samples. The CDR3 sequence is CASSRAQGEAFF. The CDR3 nucleotides read TGCGCCAGCAGTCGAGCCCAGGGAGAAGCTTTCTTT.